This T cell receptor beta chain was identified during a study of early T cells in non-severe SARS-CoV-2 infection. Study as a whole: Sequencing input comprised bulk RNA from unsorted whole blood; chain pairing was not available.

Findings and caveats of the study: The VDJdb matching leaned toward anti-spike CD8 responses and overlooked private and CD4 specificities.

The germline CDR1 and CDR2 sequences are SGDLS and YYNGEE. The CDR3 runs 15 residues. The V end was cut by 0 bases, the J end by 0 bases, with 10 bases between. The TCR library protocol was used to attach unique molecular identifiers. These identifiers were attached to individual cDNA molecules. MiXCR, run by TCRdb on the 5' RACE reads, gives a single entry per CDR3 protein. This table has 84,000 or so distinct CDR3 sequences, over 10% appearing once. This clonotype came up many times. As yet, its antigen is unknown. Sequenced input: whole blood. This clonotype originated in an adult who was a healthcare worker with PCR-confirmed SARS-CoV-2 infection or an uninfected control (not recorded which). V is TRBV9 and J is TRBJ2-7, with no clear D. This CDR3 is CASSVGDTVSYEQYF. DNA of the CDR3: TGTGCCAGCAGCGTAGGAGACACGGTCTCCTACGAGCAGTACTTC.